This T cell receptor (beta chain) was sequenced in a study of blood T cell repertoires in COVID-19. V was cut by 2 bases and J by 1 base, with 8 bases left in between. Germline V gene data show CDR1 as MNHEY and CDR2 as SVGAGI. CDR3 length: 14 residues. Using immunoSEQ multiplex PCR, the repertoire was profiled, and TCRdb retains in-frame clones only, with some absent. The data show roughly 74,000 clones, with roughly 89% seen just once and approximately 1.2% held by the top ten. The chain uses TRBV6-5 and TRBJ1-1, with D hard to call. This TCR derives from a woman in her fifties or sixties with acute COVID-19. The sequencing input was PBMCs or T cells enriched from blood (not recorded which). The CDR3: CASSYGVRNTEAFF. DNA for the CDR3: TGTGCCAGCAGTTACGGAGTCCGGAACACTGAAGCTTTCTTT.